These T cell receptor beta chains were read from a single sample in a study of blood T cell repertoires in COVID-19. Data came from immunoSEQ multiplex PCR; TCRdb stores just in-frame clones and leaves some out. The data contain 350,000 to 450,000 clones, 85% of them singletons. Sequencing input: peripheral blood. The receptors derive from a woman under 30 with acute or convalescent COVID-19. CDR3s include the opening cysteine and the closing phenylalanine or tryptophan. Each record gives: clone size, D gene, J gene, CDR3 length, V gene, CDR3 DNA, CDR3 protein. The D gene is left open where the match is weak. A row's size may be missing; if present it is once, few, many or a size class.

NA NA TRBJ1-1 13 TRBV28 TGTGCCAGCAGTATAGAAATGGACACTGAAGCTTTCTTT CASSIEMDTEAFF
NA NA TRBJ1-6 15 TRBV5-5 TGTGCCAGCAGCTTGAGACAGGACTATAATTCACCCCTCCACTTT CASSLRQDYNSPLHF
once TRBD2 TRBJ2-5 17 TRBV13 TGTGCCAGCAGCTCCAGGACTAGCGGGGGGGCCGCGGAGACCCAGTACTTC CASSSRTSGGAAETQYF
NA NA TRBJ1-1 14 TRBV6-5 TGTGCCAGCAGTTACCAGGGCTCGAACACTGAAGCTTTCTTT CASSYQGSNTEAFF
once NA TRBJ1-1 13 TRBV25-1 TGTGCCACCTCAGCGCAGGGGAACACTGAAGCTTTCTTT CATSAQGNTEAFF
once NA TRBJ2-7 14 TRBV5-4 TGTGCCAGCAGCTTCCCGGGGGACCCCTACGAGCAGTACTTC CASSFPGDPYEQYF
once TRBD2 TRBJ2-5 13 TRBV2 TGTGCCAGCAACGGCGGGAGGCAAGAGACCCAGTACTTC CASNGGRQETQYF
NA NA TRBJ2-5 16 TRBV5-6 TGTGCCAGCAGCTTTTATCGTGGGGGGTCGCAAGAGACCCAGTACTTC CASSFYRGGSQETQYF
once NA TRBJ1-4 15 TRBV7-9 TGTGCCAGCAGCCGCTGGATTGAGGAGGGGGAAAAACTGTTTTTT CASSRWIEEGEKLFF
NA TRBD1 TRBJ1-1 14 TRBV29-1 TGCAGCGTCCAAAGGGACAGCCTGAACACTGAAGCTTTCTTT CSVQRDSLNTEAFF
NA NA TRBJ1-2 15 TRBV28 TGTGCCAGCAGTTTAGGCGGTGGCAGCTACTATGGCTACACCTTC CASSLGGGSYYGYTF
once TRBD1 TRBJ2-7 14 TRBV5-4 TGTGCCAGCAGTTTAATACAGGGGACGACGGAGCAGTACTTC CASSLIQGTTEQYF
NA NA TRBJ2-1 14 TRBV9 TGTGCCAGCAGGCCAGGTTTTTCTCTCAATGAGCAGTTCTTC CASRPGFSLNEQFF
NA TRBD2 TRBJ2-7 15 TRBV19 TGTGCCAGTAGTTGGACTAGCGGGCGTCCCTACGAGCAGTACTTC CASSWTSGRPYEQYF
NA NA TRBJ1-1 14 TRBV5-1 TGCGCCAGCAGCCCAACCACGGGGGGCACTGAAGCTTTCTTT CASSPTTGGTEAFF
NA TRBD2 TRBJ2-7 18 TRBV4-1 TGCGCCAGCAGCCCCGGTCCCCTAGCGGGAGGGAGAACCTACGAGCAGTACTTC CASSPGPLAGGRTYEQYF
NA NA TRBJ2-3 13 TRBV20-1 TGCAGTGCTAGTAGTCCTGAGTTAGATACGCAGTATTTT CSASSPELDTQYF
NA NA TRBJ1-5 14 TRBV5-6 TGTGCCAGCAGCTTGGGTCCGGGAGGTCAGCCCCAGCATTTT CASSLGPGGQPQHF
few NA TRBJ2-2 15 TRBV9 TGTGCCAGCAGCGACATCGGAGGGGTGGACGGGGAGCTGTTTTTT CASSDIGGVDGELFF
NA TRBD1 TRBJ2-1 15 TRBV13 TGTGCCAGCAGCTTCGGACAGGGCACCTACAATGAGCAGTTCTTC CASSFGQGTYNEQFF
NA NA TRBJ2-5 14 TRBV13 TGTGCCAGCAGCGGTCGTGGTGGAGGAGAGACCCAGTACTTC CASSGRGGGETQYF
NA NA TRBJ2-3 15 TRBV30 TGTGCCTGGAGCGCTACGGGACTCTACTTCGATACGCAGTATTTT CAWSATGLYFDTQYF
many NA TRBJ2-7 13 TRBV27 TGTGCCAGCAGACGGGACTCTTTCTACGAGCAGTACTTC CASRRDSFYEQYF